Following are 3 T cell receptor beta chains from one sample sequenced in a study of blood T cells in healthy people across ages. A second about 7 to 11 cycle PCR used barcoded and J-beta primers. A single record per CDR3 protein comes from TCRdb applying MiXCR to the 5' RACE reads. Seen here are about a million distinct CDR3 sequences, roughly 47% observed once, and the top ten hold 20% to 25%. Sequences were obtained from blood. All receptors come from a woman aged 60 to 75 in good health.

This clonotype occurred a few times. The genes are TRBV20-1 and TRBJ2-1; 8 bases map to TRBD2. This CDR3 is 15 amino acids long. V shed 7 bases, J shed 7 bases, and the junction held 15 bases outside the gene matches. The germline gives CDR1 DFQATT, CDR2 SNEGSKA (reference sequence). The CDR3 DNA sequence: TGCAGTGGCAGACCCGGGACTAGTAATAGAAATGAGCAGTTCTTC. Translation gives CSGRPGTSNRNEQFF.

The chain links TRBV7-2 to TRBJ2-5; 7 nucleotides line up with TRBD2. V was pared by 4 bases and J by 0 bases, with 8 bases of the junction left unmatched. This CDR3 is 16 amino acids long. Germline V gives CDR1 SGHTA, CDR2 FQGNSA. The chain's CDR3 is CASSSGVAGDQETQYF. DNA of the CDR3: TGTGCCAGCAGCTCCGGTGTAGCGGGTGACCAAGAGACCCAGTACTTC. Drawing the rest from reference TRBV7-2 and TRBJ2-5, the complete variable domain is GAGVSQSPSNKVTEKGKDVELRCDPISGHTALYWYRQSLGQGLEFLIYFQGNSAPDKSGLPSDRFSAERTGGSVSTLTIQRTQQEDSAVYLCASSSGVAGDQETQYFGPGTRLLVL.

The chain employs TRBV4-2 and TRBJ2-1, with 11 bases matching TRBD2. The V segment lost 4 bases and the J segment 9 bases; nucleotides outside the gene matches: 11. The CDR3 has 16 residues. CDR1 is LGHNA, CDR2 YNFKEQ, per germline. The CDR3 region has the DNA TGTGCCAGCAGCCGCGGAGCTAGCGGGAGGTCGAGTGAGCAGTTCTTC. Translating it yields CASSRGASGRSSEQFF.